This T cell receptor (beta chain) stems from a study of T cell repertoires in cytomegalovirus infection. Whole-study context: Both a matching HLA type and CMV infection were indicated by public TCR beta signatures.

This clonotype was recorded many times. Its specificity is not known. Overall study findings and caveats: CMV-specific HLA-C-restricted TCR beta clonotypes dominated the ex vivo response.

TCRdb re-called the reads with MiXCR, one entry per CDR3 protein. Of some 300,000 distinct CDR3 sequences listed, 8% to 10% are singletons. The V end lost 0 bases, the J end lost 5 bases, and 18 bases lay between the germline ends. Germline assignment: CDR1 SGDLS and CDR2 YYNGEE. The CDR3 contains 17 residues. The clonotype comes from a human donor in good health (CMV status not recorded). Some clones in this sample may be carry-over from other donors' samples. J is TRBJ2-1 and V is TRBV9; D may correspond to TRBD1 or TRBD2 (5 bases each). The sample comprised PBMCs. The CDR3 region is CASSVEYEAWGNNEQFF. DNA for the CDR3: TGTGCCAGCAGCGTAGAGTACGAGGCATGGGGGAACAATGAGCAGTTCTTC.